These 23 T cell receptor beta chains originate from one sample sequenced in a study of blood T cell repertoires in COVID-19. The table came from immunoSEQ multiplex PCR; TCRdb's copy has only in-frame clones and leaves some out. The data contain a few hundred thousand clones, 70% to 90% of them singletons. The sequenced sample consisted of PBMCs or T cells enriched from blood (not recorded which). The receptor set was obtained from a woman between 35 and 50 years old with acute COVID-19.

The chain recombines TRBV18 with TRBJ2-2; D perhaps matches TRBD2 (5 bases). V was pared by 3 bases and J by 5 bases, with 13 bases between. This CDR3 has 15 amino acids. Looked up from germline, CDR1 is KGHSH and CDR2 is LQKENI. DNA of the CDR3: TGTGCCAGCTCACCTGATAGCGCGCCTACCGGGGAGCTGTTTTTT. It translates to CASSPDSAPTGELFF.

This clone has a single count. This chain joins TRBV28 and TRBJ2-7; 8 positions match TRBD1. With V trimmed by 2 bases and J by 1 base, 10 bases remained unmatched. Germline V gives CDR1 MDHEN, CDR2 SYDVKM. CDR3 length: 17 residues. The CDR3 sequence is CASSLGAGTGDSYEQYF. The CDR3 coding sequence is TGTGCCAGCAGTTTAGGGGCCGGGACAGGAGATTCCTACGAGCAGTACTTC.

The CDR3 sequence: CAGHRDSNQPQHF. CDR3 bases: TGTGCCGGACACAGGGATAGCAATCAGCCCCAGCATTTT. The chain uses TRBV2 and TRBJ1-5, with D perhaps TRBD1 (6 bases). This CDR3 is 13 amino acids long. CDR1 and CDR2 (germline): SNHLY, FYNNEI. V was trimmed by 11 bases and J by 0 bases, leaving 11 bases between them.

Only a few counts were recorded for this clone. This chain uses TRBV5-1 with TRBJ2-7; TRBD1 is a possible D gene (6 bases). The CDR3 length is 13 residues. V dropped 1 base and J dropped 3 bases, with 8 bases sitting between them. CDR1 and CDR2 (germline): SGHRS, YFSETQ. CDR3 DNA sequence: TGCGCCAGCAGCTTGACAGGGAACTACGAGCAGTACTTC. This sequence encodes CASSLTGNYEQYF.

The rearrangement joins TRBV27 to TRBJ2-7; TRBD2 aligns across 7 bases. The V and J ends lost 3 bases and 3 bases, in that order; junction bases with no gene match: 8. This CDR3 is built from 15 residues. CDR1 MNHEY and CDR2 SMNVEV come from the germline V gene (reference sequence). CDR3 bases: TGTGCCAGCAGTTTGAATGGACTAGTTGGCTACGAGCAGTACTTC. Protein product: CASSLNGLVGYEQYF.

J is TRBJ2-6 and V is TRBV19; D may be TRBD1 (6 bases). V lost 2 bases and J 2 bases, leaving 7 bases between the germline ends. Per germline, CDR1 LNHDA and CDR2 SQIVND (reference sequence). The CDR3 covers 15 residues. The CDR3 coding sequence is TGTGCCAGTAGTATACGACAGGCTGGGGCCAACGTCCTGACTTTC. The encoded protein is CASSIRQAGANVLTF.

The V call is TRBV30, the J call TRBJ1-1; 7 bases fit TRBD1. Trimming removed 3 bases from V and 6 bases from J; junction bases left unmatched: 7. CDR3 length: 13 amino acids. CDR1 is GTSNPN and CDR2 is SVGIG in the germline V gene (reference sequence). DNA of the CDR3: TGTGCCTGGAGACCTACAGGGGCTGCTGAAGCTTTCTTT. Translated: CAWRPTGAAEAFF.

This chain links TRBV6-5 with TRBJ2-2, with D tentatively TRBD2 (5 bases). The CDR3 runs to 15 residues. Trimming took 6 bases from V and 6 from J, leaving 17 bases between them. Germline CDR1 reads MNHEY; CDR2 reads SVGAGI. CDR3 in DNA: TGTGCCAGCAGACCTAGACCCTGGCGGGCCGGGGAGCTGTTTTTT. Protein product: CASRPRPWRAGELFF.

Ten or more counts support this clone. The chain uses TRBV9 and TRBJ2-1, with 8 bases that match TRBD2. Germline V gene sequence: CDR1 SGDLS, CDR2 YYNGEE. The CDR3 runs to 15 residues. V trimming: 3 bases; J trimming: 0 bases; junction bases outside the gene matches: 2. The CDR3 here is CASSGSGDSYNEQFF. The CDR3 DNA reads TGTGCCAGCAGCGGTAGCGGGGACTCCTACAATGAGCAGTTCTTC.

The V and J genes are TRBV9 and TRBJ2-3; perhaps TRBD2 as D (5 bases). The CDR3 length is 15 residues. Germline V gene data show CDR1 as SGDLS and CDR2 as YYNGEE. V lost 0 bases, J lost 1 base, and 9 bases lay in between. CDR3 amino acids: CASSVDSVRTDTQYF. CDR3 nucleotide sequence: TGTGCCAGCAGCGTAGATAGCGTTCGCACAGATACGCAGTATTTT. Full variable domain (missing parts from reference TRBV9 and TRBJ2-3): DSGVTQTPKHLITATGQRVTLRCSPRSGDLSVYWYQQSLDQGLQFLIQYYNGEERAKGNILERFSAQQFPDLHSELNLSSLELGDSALYFCASSVDSVRTDTQYFGPGTRLTVL.

Comments on this clone: An end of the junction does not agree with germline; a read error may underlie this. The chain recombines TRBV6-1 with TRBJ1-5; possible D gene TRBD1, 5 bases. The CDR3 is made up of 15 amino acids. The germline CDR1 and CDR2 sequences are MNHNS and SASEGT. CDR3 coding DNA: TGTGCCAGCAGTCAAGCGACAGTTAGCAATCAGCCCCAGCATTTT. Translated: CASSQATVSNQPQHF.

This clone was recorded many times. The rearrangement joins TRBV6-5 to TRBJ2-3, with 9 bases fitting TRBD1. Germline CDR1 is MNHEY and CDR2 is SVGAGI. This CDR3 spans 13 amino acids. V trimming: 8 bases; J trimming: 4 bases; junction bases outside the gene matches: 4. CDR3 residues: CASGTGSPDTQYF. DNA of the CDR3: TGTGCCAGCGGGACAGGGAGTCCAGATACGCAGTATTTT.

The chain carries TRBV4-1 and TRBJ2-7, with TRBD2 matching over 13 bases. This CDR3 comprises 15 residues. V shed 1 base, J shed 6 bases, and the junction held 3 bases outside the gene matches. Germline lookup yields CDR1 MGHRA and CDR2 YSYEKL. Here the CDR3 DNA reads TGCGCCAGCAGCCAAGGGACTAGCGGGAGTGGCGAGCAGTACTTC. This translates into CASSQGTSGSGEQYF.

The chain joins TRBV6-5 to TRBJ2-3; D not resolved. Trimming left V 6 bases short and J 0 bases short, with 7 bases between. This CDR3 has 13 residues. Germline V gene lookup returns CDR1 MNHEY and CDR2 SVGAGI. Here the CDR3 reads CASSYTSTDTQYF. In DNA, the CDR3 is TGTGCCAGCAGCTATACTAGCACAGATACGCAGTATTTT.

Only one count was recorded for this clone. The chain joins TRBV7-7 to TRBJ2-1, with 12 positions matching TRBD2. Germline-derived CDR1 and CDR2 are SSHAT and FNYEAQ (reference sequence). The CDR3 is 15 amino acids. J lost 5 bases, V lost 5 bases, and 4 bases had no gene match. CDR3 amino acids: CASSPTSGSDNEQFF. CDR3 nucleotides: TGTGCCAGCAGCCCGACTAGCGGGAGTGACAATGAGCAGTTCTTC. The variable domain in full, with the rest retrieved from reference TRBV7-7 and TRBJ2-1, is GAGVSQSPRYKVTKRGQDVTLRCDPISSHATLYWYQQALGQGPEFLTYFNYEAQPDKSGLPSDRFSAERPEGSISTLTIQRTEQRDSAMYRCASSPTSGSDNEQFFGPGTRLTVL.

The genes are TRBV28 and TRBJ1-2, with 7 bases matching TRBD1. Unmatched junction bases numbered 7, after V lost 5 bases and J lost 4 bases. The CDR3 covers 14 residues. CDR1 and CDR2 from the germline V gene are MDHEN and SYDVKM. The CDR3 nucleotides read TGTGCCAGCAGTCCCGGGACAGTGTTCTATGGCTACACCTTC. Its translation: CASSPGTVFYGYTF.

The V call is TRBV18, the J call TRBJ1-3; 8 nucleotides align to TRBD1. The CDR3 consists of 16 residues. Looked up from germline, CDR1 is KGHSH and CDR2 is LQKENI. The V and J ends lost 6 bases and 4 bases, in that order; junction bases with no gene match: 11. The DNA of the CDR3 is TGTGCCAGCTCCCTTGCTGGGACAGGTGGAGGAAACACCATATATTTT. Protein product: CASSLAGTGGGNTIYF.

The chain couples TRBV21-1 to TRBJ1-1; whether TRBD1, the table's D call, matches the DNA was not checked. TRBV21-1 is described as a pseudogene. This CDR3 is 20 amino acids long. This CDR3 reads CASSKGALRDRGPEKTEAFF. The CDR3 DNA sequence: TGTGCCAGCAGCAAAGGGGCCCTCCGGGACAGGGGCCCCGAGAAAACTGAAGCTTTCTTT.

This chain uses TRBV4-2 with TRBJ2-3; 8 nucleotides line up with TRBD2. Unmatched junction bases numbered 15, after V lost 4 bases and J lost 6 bases. This CDR3 spans 17 amino acids. Germline CDR1 reads LGHNA; CDR2 reads YNFKEQ. CDR3 amino acids: CASSRASGAGESDTQYF. As DNA, the CDR3 is TGTGCCAGCAGCCGCGCATCTGGAGCGGGAGAGTCCGATACGCAGTATTTT.

This clone was counted once. CDR3 loop: CASSLKPGGTEAFF. The DNA of the CDR3 is TGTGCCAGCAGTTTAAAACCAGGGGGCACTGAAGCTTTCTTT. J is TRBJ1-1 and V is TRBV27, with TRBD1 identical over 7 bases. Trimming took 2 bases from V and 4 from J; bases not matched to a gene: 4. The CDR3 has 14 amino acids. CDR1 and CDR2 from the germline V gene are MNHEY and SMNVEV (reference sequence).

This rearrangement joins TRBV3-1 (or the pseudogene TRBV3-2) to TRBJ1-2; TRBD1 agrees at 8 bases. Trimming cost V 1 base and J 7 bases; bases outside gene matches: 2. The CDR3 totals 13 residues. Germline-derived CDR1 and CDR2 are LGHDT and YNNKEL (reference sequence). CDR3 protein: CASSQGTGSGYTF. DNA of the CDR3: TGTGCCAGCAGCCAAGGGACAGGGAGTGGCTACACCTTC.

V usage is TRBV4-3 and J usage is TRBJ1-4; TRBD1 might be the D (6 bases). V shed 1 base and J shed 6 bases, with 6 bases lying between them. The CDR3 runs to 13 residues. In germline, CDR1 is LGHNA, CDR2 YSLEER. CDR3 residues: CASSQGTDEKLFF. In DNA, the CDR3 is TGCGCCAGCAGCCAAGGGACAGATGAAAAACTGTTTTTT.

V and J are TRBV7-9 and TRBJ2-3; 7 bases are a match to TRBD2. The CDR3 is 17 residues long. Germline loops: CDR1 SEHNR, CDR2 FQNEAQ (reference sequence). The ends lost 5 bases at V and 0 bases at J; junction bases unmatched: 11. Here the CDR3 reads CASSAGGGTSSTDTQYF. CDR3 DNA: TGTGCCAGCAGCGCTGGCGGGGGTACGTCTAGCACAGATACGCAGTATTTT.